One and the same sample provided the 25 T cell receptor beta chains below, sequenced in a study of CD8+ T cells in alopecia areata. Markers used for sorting pooled cutaneous lymph node cells were CD4, CD8alpha, NKG2D, NKG2ACE and others. Following extraction, RNA underwent reverse transcription to cDNA, which served as the sequencing template. The repertoire was sequenced with immunoSEQ multiplex PCR; TCRdb's copy has only in-frame clones and lacks some. This repertoire holds under 350,000 clones, and none appear only once. The sequencing input was CD4+ T cells sorted from a lymph node. The receptors here all came from a C3H/HeJ mouse with alopecia areata. This strain has MHC haplotype H2-k.

This clone was seen only a few times. Any gene name here is a mouse gene name. From the germline J gene comes the end of the CDR3, since the read stops 4 residues before it. The chain carries TRBV1 and TRBJ2-1; 7 bases fit TRBD1. Germline V gives CDR1 NSQYPW, CDR2 LRSPGD (reference sequence). Trimming took 0 bases from V and 3 from J; bases not matched to a gene: 5. This CDR3 spans 16 amino acids. CDR3 bases read: TGCACCTGCAGTGCAGATCAGGGGGACAGCTATGCT. Protein sequence: CTCSADQGDSYA. The full CDR3 is CTCSADQGDSYAEQFF.

This clone came up a few times. Being one base from a much bigger clone, this may be a read error. The gene names given are mouse names. The missing CDR3 end, 4 residues past where the read stops, is filled in from the germline J gene. V gene TRBV29 combines with J gene TRBJ1-2; D is perhaps TRBD1 (5 bases). The CDR3 runs to 12 residues. Trimming stripped 6 bases from V and 1 base from J, with 6 bases between. The germline V gene encodes CDR1 MSHET and CDR2 SYDVDS. The DNA read from the CDR3 is TGTGCTAGCAGGGACAAAAACTCC. This codes for CASRDKNS. The whole CDR3 protein reads CASRDKNSDYTF. Combining the CDR3 with reference TRBV29 and TRBJ1-2 gives the whole variable domain DMKVTQMPRYLIKRMGENVLLECGQDMSHETMYWYRQDPGLGLQLIYISYDVDSNSEGDIPKGYRVSRKKREHFSLILDSAKTNQTSVYFCASRDKNSDYTFGSGTRLLVI.

This clone was observed at least ten times. All gene names here are mouse names. The CDR3 end falls 4 residues outside the read, so it is completed with the germline J gene. The sample carries other DNA sequences with the same CDR3. V is TRBV19 and J is TRBJ2-3, with 8 bases identical to TRBD2. The CDR3 runs 14 residues. Germline lookup yields CDR1 FNHDT and CDR2 SITEND (reference sequence). J lost 1 base, V lost 2 bases, and 0 bases had no gene match. The CDR3 sequence: CASSIGGGAETLYF. CDR3 DNA, as far as it was read: TGTGCCAGCAGTATTGGGGGGGGTGCAGAA.

This clone was observed a handful of times. The gene symbols are mouse symbols. The CDR3 end falls 4 residues outside the read, so it is completed with the germline J gene. The genes are TRBV1 and TRBJ2-1; unclear D gene. Germline V gene data show CDR1 as NSQYPW and CDR2 as LRSPGD (reference sequence). Deletions cut 0 bases from V and 4 bases from J, with 13 bases between. CDR3 length equals 16 residues. CDR3 DNA (partial): TGCACCTGCAGTGCAGATCTGCACTTGGGTTATGCT. Its protein is CTCSADLHLGYA. The complete CDR3 reads CTCSADLHLGYAEQFF.

Details on this clone: All gene names here are mouse names. The CDR3 bases that were read are TGTGCCAGCAGTATCCCGACACCA. Its protein is CASSIPTP. Given in full, the CDR3 is CASSIPTPEVFF. The chain links TRBV19 to TRBJ1-1; D remains unclear. The read halts 4 residues ahead of the CDR3 end, with the missing end drawn from the germline J gene. Germline CDR1 and CDR2: FNHDT and SITEND (reference sequence). The CDR3 runs 12 residues.

This clone has only a few counts. The listed genes are named as in mouse. The read halts 4 residues ahead of the CDR3 end, with the missing end drawn from the germline J gene. This chain connects TRBV13-1 to TRBJ2-1; the D gene is possibly TRBD2 (5 bases). V shed 6 bases and J shed 6 bases, with 7 bases lying between them. This CDR3 has 11 residues. CDR1 is NSHNY and CDR2 is SYGAGN in the germline V gene. The part of the CDR3 DNA that was read is TGTGCCAGCAAGGACTCTGCT. Its translation is CASKDSA. The CDR3 reads in full as CASKDSAEQFF.

In the case of this clone: Mouse gene names and germline throughout. Coverage ceases 4 residues before the CDR3 finishes, and the germline J gene fills in the end. The chain has TRBV13-1 and TRBJ2-5; D possibly corresponds to TRBD1 (6 bases). Germline V gives CDR1 NSHNY, CDR2 SYGAGN. V lost 5 bases and J 0 bases, leaving 10 bases between the germline ends. The length of the CDR3 is 14 residues. The part of the CDR3 DNA that was read is TGTGCCAGCAGAGTGGGACAAAACCAAGAC. Translation gives CASRVGQNQD. In full, the CDR3 is CASRVGQNQDTQYF.

As to this clone: Gene names are the mouse ones. Read sequence stops 4 residues before the CDR3 end, and the germline J gene provides the missing end. The chain combines TRBV13-3 with TRBJ2-1; TRBD2 agrees at 8 bases. The CDR3 is made up of 15 amino acids. CDR1 NNHDY and CDR2 SYVADS come from the germline V gene. J lost 1 base, V lost 5 bases, and 5 bases had no gene match. The CDR3 is CASRDNWGNYAEQFF. CDR3 bases read: TGTGCCAGCAGGGATAACTGGGGGAACTATGCT.

This clone has more than one count but fewer than ten. Gene names and germline refer to mouse. Coverage ceases 4 residues before the CDR3 finishes, and the germline J gene fills in the end. The chain recombines TRBV13-1 with TRBJ2-1, with TRBD2 identical over 7 bases. Germline V gene data show CDR1 as NSHNY and CDR2 as SYGAGN. V trimming: 6 bases; J trimming: 1 base; junction bases outside the gene matches: 4. This CDR3 spans 14 amino acids. CDR3: CASKPGGNYAEQFF. The DNA read from the CDR3 is TGTGCCAGCAAACCTGGGGGAAACTATGCT.

This clone has a handful of counts. Mouse gene names apply. The CDR3 end lies 4 residues beyond the end of the read and is filled in from the germline J gene. V gene TRBV1 combines with J gene TRBJ2-5; 9 positions agree with TRBD1. CDR1 is NSQYPW and CDR2 is LRSPGD in the germline V gene (reference sequence). CDR3 length equals 15 residues. This CDR3 reads CTCSGTGTGKDTQYF. Partial CDR3 DNA: TGCACCTGCAGCGGCACCGGGACAGGGAAAGAC. Full variable domain (rest looked up from reference TRBV1 and TRBJ2-5): VTLLEQNPRWRLVPRGQAVNLRCILKNSQYPWMSWYQQDLQKQLQWLFTLRSPGDKEVKSLPGADYLATRVTDTELRLQVANMSQGRTLYCTCSGTGTGKDTQYFGPGTRLLVL.

This clone was seen more than once but under ten times. Mouse germline and gene names are used. The read finishes 4 residues shy of the CDR3 end, and the germline J gene is used to complete it. Different DNA sequences within this sample yield the same CDR3. The chain joins TRBV13-3 to TRBJ2-5; 9 positions agree with TRBD1. The CDR3 runs to 13 residues. From germline, CDR1 is NNHDY and CDR2 SYVADS. The CDR3 region is CASSEDRGDTQYF. CDR3 bases read: TGTGCCAGCAGTGAGGACAGGGGAGAC. The full variable domain, in which reference TRBV13-3 and TRBJ2-5 provide the parts outside the CDR3, is EAAVTQSPRSKVAVTGGKVTLSCHQTNNHDYMYWYRQDTGHGLRLIHYSYVADSTEKGDIPDGYKASRPSQENFSLILELASLSQTAVYFCASSEDRGDTQYFGPGTRLLVL.

Details on this clone: Gene names follow the mouse nomenclature. The read ends 4 residues shy of where the CDR3 ends; the end is completed using the germline J gene. The chain couples TRBV1 to TRBJ2-2, with 9 bases fitting TRBD1. The CDR3 is 15 residues long. The germline gives CDR1 NSQYPW, CDR2 LRSPGD (reference sequence). The V gene end was trimmed by 6 bases and the J gene end by 3 bases; junction bases not matched to a gene: 5. CDR3 amino acids: CTCRTGTGHTGQLYF. Partial CDR3 DNA: TGCACCTGCAGAACCGGGACAGGGCACACCGGG.

Turning to this clone: Gene names are the mouse ones. The CDR3 end lies 4 residues beyond the end of the read and is filled in from the germline J gene. The genes are TRBV14 and TRBJ2-1; D perhaps matches TRBD1 (6 bases). Germline V gene sequence: CDR1 SGHDT, CDR2 FRDEAV. This CDR3 is built from 14 residues. Trimming stripped 2 bases from V and 5 bases from J, with 11 bases between. The CDR3 bases that were read are TGTGCCAGCAGTTTAACAGGGACCGATGCT. This translates into CASSLTGTDA. The full CDR3 sequence reads CASSLTGTDAEQFF.

This clone was detected only a few times. Germline and genes: mouse. Other nucleotide sequences from this sample produce the same CDR3. CDR3 in amino acids: CASSIPANYAEQFF. Partial CDR3 DNA: TGTGCCAGCAGTATTCCTGCTAACTATGCT. This chain joins TRBV19 and TRBJ2-1; no clear D gene. The read halts 4 residues ahead of the CDR3 end, with the missing end drawn from the germline J gene. This CDR3 has 14 residues. The V and J ends lost 2 bases and 0 bases respectively, with 6 bases between them. Germline CDR1 reads FNHDT; CDR2 reads SITEND (reference sequence).

Note on this clone: Genes and germline are mouse. The DNA ends 4 residues before the CDR3 does, and the rest of the CDR3 is filled in from the germline J gene. V usage is TRBV13-1 and J usage is TRBJ2-1; 14 bases map to TRBD2. The length of the CDR3 is 16 residues. The ends lost 5 bases at V and 6 bases at J; junction bases unmatched: 7. Germline V gene data show CDR1 as NSHNY and CDR2 as SYGAGN. CDR3: CASRGGLGGQGAEQFF. The sequenced part of the CDR3 DNA is TGTGCCAGCAGGGGGGGACTGGGGGGGCAGGGTGCT.

Regarding this clone: Gene names and germline match the mouse. The read comes to an end 4 residues before the CDR3 does, leaving the germline J gene to fill in the end. V gene TRBV13-2 combines with J gene TRBJ2-7; 11 nucleotides align to TRBD1. Germline V CDR1 and CDR2: NNHNN, SYGAGS (reference sequence). The CDR3 loop spans 12 amino acids. Partial CDR3 DNA: TGTGCCAGCCGGACAGGGGGCGAT. Amino acid sequence: CASRTGGD. The entire CDR3 is CASRTGGDEQYF.

There are many counts of this clone. The listed genes are named as in mouse. Read data end 4 residues before the CDR3 end; the end is taken from the germline J gene. At the DNA level, this CDR3 is encoded by other sequences in the same sample as well. The chain combines TRBV1 with TRBJ2-7, with 8 nucleotides matching TRBD2. CDR3 length: 14 residues. J was trimmed by 3 bases and V by 1 base; bases with no gene match: 2. The germline V gene encodes CDR1 NSQYPW and CDR2 LRSPGD (reference sequence). CDR3 protein: CTCSAVGGVYEQYF. The sequenced part of the CDR3 DNA is TGCACCTGCAGTGCAGTTGGGGGGGTCTAT.

Remarks on this clone: Mouse germline and gene names are used. The read falls 4 residues short of the CDR3 end, and the missing part is taken from the germline J gene. The same CDR3 also results from other DNA sequences found in this sample. This chain uses TRBV19 with TRBJ2-1; D might be TRBD1 (5 bases). CDR3 size: 12 residues. The germline gives CDR1 FNHDT, CDR2 SITEND (reference sequence). V was pared by 5 bases and J by 4 bases, with 7 bases between. The sequenced CDR3 bases are TGTGCCAGCAGGCAGGGTTATGCT. Its protein product is CASRQGYA. The full CDR3 reads CASRQGYAEQFF.

Note on this clone: Here the gene names and germline are mouse. Read coverage stops 4 residues before the CDR3 terminus; the germline J gene supplies the remainder. The rearrangement joins TRBV2 to TRBJ2-1; maybe TRBD1 (6 bases). Germline assignment: CDR1 LGHNA and CDR2 YSYQKL. This CDR3 comprises 15 residues. V gave up 0 bases and J gave up 3 bases, with 9 bases separating them. CDR3: CASSQDHRVYAEQFF. The CDR3 bases that were read are TGTGCCAGCAGCCAAGATCACAGGGTCTATGCT.

This clone was observed a handful of times. Here the gene names and germline are mouse. The read is 4 residues too short to cover the CDR3 end, so that end is filled in from the germline J gene. This rearrangement joins TRBV19 to TRBJ1-2; 11 bases fit TRBD1. Germline CDR1 and CDR2: FNHDT and SITEND (reference sequence). CDR3 length: 15 residues. The V and J ends lost 1 base and 3 bases, in that order; junction bases with no gene match: 2. The sequenced part of the CDR3 DNA is TGTGCCAGCAGTATAAGGACAGGGGGCGACTCC. It is translated as CASSIRTGGDS. The full CDR3 reads CASSIRTGGDSDYTF. The variable domain in full, completed from reference TRBV19 and TRBJ1-2, reads GGIITQTPKFLIGQEGQKLTLKCQQNFNHDTMYWYRQDSGKGLRLIYYSITENDLQKGDLSEGYDASREKKSSFSLTVTSAQKNEMAVFLCASSIRTGGDSDYTFGSGTRLLVI.

This clone was counted a few times. These gene names are mouse names. The same CDR3 also results from other DNA sequences found in this sample. The sequenced CDR3 bases are TGTGCCAGCAGTATTTCTGGGGGCTAT. It yields the protein CASSISGGY. The complete CDR3 sequence is CASSISGGYEQYF. The gene calls are TRBV19 and TRBJ2-7; 7 nucleotides line up with TRBD2. The CDR3 end falls 4 residues outside the read, so it is completed with the germline J gene. V shed 2 bases and J 3 bases; nucleotides not matched to a gene: 2. CDR3 length equals 13 residues. Germline assignment: CDR1 FNHDT and CDR2 SITEND (reference sequence).

As concerns this clone: Genes and germline are mouse. CDR3 sequence reads: CASSDAGTGVSDYTF. CDR3 DNA (partial): TGTGCCAGCAGTGATGCAGGGACAGGGGTCTCC. The V gene is TRBV13-1, the J gene TRBJ1-2; 10 bases agree with TRBD1. The read gets to within 4 residues of the CDR3 end, and the germline J gene fills in the rest. This CDR3 region has 15 residues. V lost 0 bases and J lost 4; bases outside the gene matches: 3. The germline V gene has CDR1 NSHNY and CDR2 SYGAGN.

The table lists this clone with a few counts. Genes and germline are mouse. Read sequence stops 4 residues before the CDR3 end, and the germline J gene provides the missing end. The chain combines TRBV31 with TRBJ2-1; TRBD2 agrees at 7 bases. From germline, CDR1 is GKSSPN and CDR2 SITVG. The CDR3 totals 15 residues. V shed 1 base, J shed 1 base, and the junction held 4 bases outside the gene matches. The part of the CDR3 DNA that was read is TGTGCCTGGAGTCAAGGCTGGGGGAACTATGCT. This codes for CAWSQGWGNYA. From start to end, the CDR3 is CAWSQGWGNYAEQFF.

This clone was seen only a few times. Gene names are mouse gene names. The read stops 4 residues short of the end of the CDR3; the missing end is completed from the germline J gene. The chain carries TRBV31 and TRBJ2-2; no clear D gene. Trimming stripped 3 bases from V and 5 bases from J, with 7 bases between. CDR1 is GKSSPN, CDR2 SITVG, per germline. The CDR3 loop spans 12 amino acids. The DNA read from the CDR3 is TGTGCCTGGAGCCTTAGGACCGGG. Its translation: CAWSLRTG. The CDR3 in full is CAWSLRTGQLYF.

Notes on this clone: The gene names given are mouse names. CDR3 sequence: CTCSADQLGNSPLYF. The part of the CDR3 DNA that was read is TGCACCTGCAGTGCAGATCAACTGGGAAATTCGCCC. V and J are TRBV1 and TRBJ1-6, with D hard to call. With the read ending 3 residues before the CDR3 end, the germline J gene is used to fill in that end. TRBJ1-6 is identified as an open reading frame with a role that is uncertain. The CDR3 sequence is 15 residues long. CDR1 NSQYPW and CDR2 LRSPGD come from the germline V gene (reference sequence). Trimming pared 0 bases from V and 7 bases from J, leaving 10 bases between.